The T cell receptor (beta chain) under discussion was sequenced for a study of blood T cell repertoires in COVID-19. Across the study: COVID-19 samples from acute and convalescent phases originated in the United States, Italy and Spain.

Method: immunoSEQ multiplex PCR; TCRdb's copy keeps in-frame clones and lacks some. The sample consists of about 120,000 clones, roughly four fifths of them appearing once. V was clipped by 0 bases and J by 1 base, with 10 bases between them. CDR1 is SGHNT, CDR2 YYREEE, per germline (reference sequence). This CDR3 has 15 residues. The origin of this receptor is a human donor in a cohort sampled during active COVID-19. The chain links TRBV5-4 to TRBJ1-1; the D gene is possibly TRBD1 (6 bases). Sequenced material: peripheral blood. CDR3 in DNA: TGTGCCAGCAGCTTGGAGCCGGGACAGAACACTGAAGCTTTCTTT. Protein sequence: CASSLEPGQNTEAFF. The whole variable domain, filled in from reference TRBV5-4 and TRBJ1-1, reads ETGVTQSPTHLIKTRGQQVTLRCSSQSGHNTVSWYQQALGQGPQFIFQYYREEENGRGNFPPRFSGLQFPNYSSELNVNALELDDSALYLCASSLEPGQNTEAFFGQGTRLTVV.